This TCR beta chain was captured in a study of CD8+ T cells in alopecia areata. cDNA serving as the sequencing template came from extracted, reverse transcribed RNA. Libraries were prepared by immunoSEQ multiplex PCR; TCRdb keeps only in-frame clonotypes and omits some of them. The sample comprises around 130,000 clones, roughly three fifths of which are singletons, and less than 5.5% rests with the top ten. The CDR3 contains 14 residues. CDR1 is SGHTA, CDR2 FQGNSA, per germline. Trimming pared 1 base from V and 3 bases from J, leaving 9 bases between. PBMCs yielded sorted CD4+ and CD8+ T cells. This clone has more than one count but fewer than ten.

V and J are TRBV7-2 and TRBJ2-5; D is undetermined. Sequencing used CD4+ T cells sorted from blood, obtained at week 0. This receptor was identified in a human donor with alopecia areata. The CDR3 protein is CASSLGRAEETQYF. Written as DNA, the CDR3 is TGTGCCAGCAGCTTAGGTCGGGCAGAAGAGACCCAGTACTTC.